The text below deals with one T cell receptor beta chain. The data are from a study of blood T cell repertoires in COVID-19. Original methodology: By means of reference gene primer amplification, nucleated cell counts were estimated. TCRdb's copy holds only in-frame clones and misses some; the assay was immunoSEQ multiplex PCR. The V and J calls and clone size come from that table; D and trimming were worked out from the DNA. The data hold 180,000 or so clones, with roughly 80% observed a single time. CDR1 and CDR2 from the germline V gene are SGHTA and FQGTGA. This CDR3 has 15 residues. V lost 5 bases to trimming and J lost 7 bases; unmatched junction nucleotides: 7.

The sequenced sample was PBMCs or T cells enriched from blood (not recorded which). The chain employs TRBV7-3 and TRBJ2-1, with 11 bases matching TRBD2. The TCR originated in a man aged 50 or older who had recovered from COVID-19. The CDR3 nucleotides are TGTGCCAGCAGCCCACTAGCGGGGGCGGGGAATGAGCAGTTCTTC. Protein: CASSPLAGAGNEQFF.